One TCR beta chain is described in this entry. The sample comes from a study of T cell changes during pregnancy in multiple sclerosis. The germline V gene has CDR1 MDHEN and CDR2 SYDVKM. The V gene lost 8 bases and the J gene lost 9 bases, with 19 bases spanning the gap. The CDR3 length is 13 residues. The method was immunoSEQ multiplex PCR; TCRdb's version includes in-frame clones alone and lacks a portion of them. This table has 55,000 or so clones, approximately 90% appearing once. This TCR was recovered from a female donor in good health, enrolled as a control in a pregnancy study. The source was CD4+ T cells from peripheral blood mononuclear cells, collected after pregnancy. V gene TRBV28 combines with J gene TRBJ1-1; D unresolved. CDR3 in amino acids: CASYEEFASQAFF. As DNA, the CDR3 is TGTGCCAGCTACGAAGAATTCGCGTCCCAAGCTTTCTTT.